Sequencing of this T cell receptor beta chain was carried out in a study of T cell responses to AZD1222 COVID-19 vaccine. Overall study findings and caveats: Across the whole spike, CD4 TCRs peaked at regions 160-218 and 743-854. Clonal diversity may have been underestimated in mostly white British donors. Nearly half of spike-specific TCRs reportedly target variant regions that are unmutated in the B.1.351 and B.1.1.7 variants. Recipients of AZD1222 seropositive at baseline numbered only 5 to 7.

Worth noting for this clone: As yet, its antigen is unknown.

CDR1 and CDR2 (germline): MNHEY, SVGAGI. The CDR3 covers 13 residues. V trimming: 8 bases; J trimming: 8 bases; junction bases outside the gene matches: 8. Only in-frame clones appear in the TCRdb table, and some are missing; sequencing was by immunoSEQ multiplex PCR. The data contain about 90,000 clones, about 90% of them singletons. The sample in question was peripheral blood, obtained on day 0 of MenACWY control vaccination. The sequence was collected from an adult in good health. The gene calls are TRBV6-5 and TRBJ2-1; TRBD2 aligns across 8 bases. The DNA for the CDR3 is TGTGCCAGCCGAACGGGAGGGCCCCATGAGCAGTTCTTC. Translating it yields CASRTGGPHEQFF.